These T cell receptor beta chains were read from a single sample in a study of T cells after posttransplantation cyclophosphamide. The data were produced by immunoSEQ multiplex PCR, yet TCRdb's version contains in-frame clones alone and is incomplete. Recorded here are 23,000 or so clones, none singletons. The sample in question was PBMCs, obtained after allogeneic stem cell transplant with posttransplant cyclophosphamide. The receptors were gathered from a young adult male patient who received an allogeneic stem cell transplant from a related donor, was CMV-positive, and had no GVHD. Some T cells may be provided by the graft donor. The CDR3 runs from the conserved cysteine through the conserved F or W. Fields, in order: D gene, V gene, J gene, clone size, CDR3 DNA, CDR3 protein. D genes are given only for firm matches. Where a row states a size, it is once, few, many or the class of an expanded clone; other rows omit it.

d_gene: TRBD1; v_gene: TRBV30; j_gene: TRBJ1-3; abundance: many; CDR3nt: TGTGCCTGGAGTGTACTCCTGACAGGGCATTTCAACACCATATATTTT; CDR3aa: CAWSVLLTGHFNTIYF
d_gene: .; v_gene: TRBV28; j_gene: TRBJ2-1; abundance: many; CDR3nt: TGTGCCAGCAGTTCTAGTGTGAGCAATGAGCAGTTCTTC; CDR3aa: CASSSSVSNEQFF
d_gene: .; v_gene: TRBV11-2; j_gene: TRBJ2-5; abundance: many; CDR3nt: TGTGCCAGCAGCTTAGCCAGGGAAGAGACCCAGTACTTC; CDR3aa: CASSLAREETQYF
d_gene: TRBD1; v_gene: TRBV7-2; j_gene: TRBJ1-4; abundance: many; CDR3nt: TGTGCCAGCAGCCCGGACAGGGCAAGTGGCGAAAAACTGTTTTTT; CDR3aa: CASSPDRASGEKLFF
d_gene: .; v_gene: TRBV4-1; j_gene: TRBJ2-5; abundance: many; CDR3nt: TGCGCCAGCAGCCAGGCGGAAAGACAGTCCATGGAAGAGACCCAGTACTTC; CDR3aa: CASSQAERQSMEETQYF
d_gene: TRBD2; v_gene: TRBV5-1; j_gene: TRBJ2-1; abundance: few; CDR3nt: TGCGCCAGCAGCTTGCAGGGACTAGCGGGGGGGCGGGGTGAGCAGTTCTTC; CDR3aa: CASSLQGLAGGRGEQFF
d_gene: TRBD1; v_gene: TRBV7-3; j_gene: TRBJ2-6; abundance: many; CDR3nt: TGTGCCAGCAGCTTCGGGACAGATGGGGCCAACGTCCTGACTTTC; CDR3aa: CASSFGTDGANVLTF
d_gene: .; v_gene: TRBV27; j_gene: TRBJ1-1; abundance: many; CDR3nt: TGTGCCAGCAGTTTCGGGGGGAACACTGAAGCTTTCTTT; CDR3aa: CASSFGGNTEAFF
d_gene: TRBD2; v_gene: TRBV5-4; j_gene: TRBJ2-7; abundance: many; CDR3nt: TGTGCCAGCAGCTTTATAGCGGGGGGGAGGGAGCAGTACTTC; CDR3aa: CASSFIAGGREQYF
d_gene: .; v_gene: TRBV7-6; j_gene: TRBJ2-7; abundance: many; CDR3nt: TGTGCCAGCAGCCCGCTCCAGACAGGCAACGAGCAGTACTTC; CDR3aa: CASSPLQTGNEQYF
d_gene: .; v_gene: TRBV29-1; j_gene: TRBJ2-7; abundance: many; CDR3nt: TGCAGCGTTGAGGTAGGGGGCTACGAGCAGTACTTC; CDR3aa: CSVEVGGYEQYF
d_gene: TRBD1; v_gene: TRBV4-1; j_gene: TRBJ2-5; abundance: many; CDR3nt: TGCGCCAGCAGCCCCGGGACAGAAGAGACCCAGTACTTC; CDR3aa: CASSPGTEETQYF
d_gene: TRBD1; v_gene: TRBV5-8; j_gene: TRBJ1-5; abundance: many; CDR3nt: TGTGCCAGCAGCTCTCGAGCCAGGGGGGTTCAGCCCCAGCATTTT; CDR3aa: CASSSRARGVQPQHF
d_gene: TRBD2; v_gene: TRBV28; j_gene: TRBJ2-7; abundance: many; CDR3nt: TGTGCCAGCAGCCACGGGACTAGAGTTTCCTACGAGCAGTACTTC; CDR3aa: CASSHGTRVSYEQYF
d_gene: TRBD1; v_gene: TRBV9; j_gene: TRBJ2-7; abundance: many; CDR3nt: TGTGCCAGCAGCGTAGGGGACAGCCTCTACGAGCAGTACTTC; CDR3aa: CASSVGDSLYEQYF
d_gene: .; v_gene: TRBV7-3; j_gene: TRBJ2-3; abundance: many; CDR3nt: TGTGCCAGCAGCTCCGTAACAGGGATGGGGGGCACAGATACGCAGTATTTT; CDR3aa: CASSSVTGMGGTDTQYF
d_gene: .; v_gene: TRBV11-2; j_gene: TRBJ2-5; abundance: many; CDR3nt: TGTGCCAGCAGCCAATTTCCCGGGGAAGAGACCCAGTACTTC; CDR3aa: CASSQFPGEETQYF
d_gene: .; v_gene: TRBV4-2; j_gene: TRBJ2-7; abundance: .; CDR3nt: TGTGCCAGCAGCCAAGTAAGGTCTTCCACGGCGGGCTACGAGCAGTACTTC; CDR3aa: CASSQVRSSTAGYEQYF
d_gene: TRBD2; v_gene: TRBV29-1; j_gene: TRBJ2-3; abundance: .; CDR3nt: TGCAGCGCCACGGGACTAGCGGGACTCACAGATACGCAGTATTTT; CDR3aa: CSATGLAGLTDTQYF
d_gene: .; v_gene: TRBV19; j_gene: TRBJ2-2; abundance: many; CDR3nt: TGTGCCAGTAGTTTCGTCACCGGGGAGCTGTTTTTT; CDR3aa: CASSFVTGELFF
d_gene: .; v_gene: TRBV27; j_gene: TRBJ2-3; abundance: many; CDR3nt: TGTGCCAGCAGTTTGGGAGGTACACCCACAGATACGCAGTATTTT; CDR3aa: CASSLGGTPTDTQYF
d_gene: .; v_gene: TRBV12-2; j_gene: TRBJ2-5; abundance: many; CDR3nt: TGTGCAAGTCGCTTAGCACGTGACAGGGGTGAAGATCGAGAGACCCAGTACTTC; CDR3aa: CASRLARDRGEDRETQYF